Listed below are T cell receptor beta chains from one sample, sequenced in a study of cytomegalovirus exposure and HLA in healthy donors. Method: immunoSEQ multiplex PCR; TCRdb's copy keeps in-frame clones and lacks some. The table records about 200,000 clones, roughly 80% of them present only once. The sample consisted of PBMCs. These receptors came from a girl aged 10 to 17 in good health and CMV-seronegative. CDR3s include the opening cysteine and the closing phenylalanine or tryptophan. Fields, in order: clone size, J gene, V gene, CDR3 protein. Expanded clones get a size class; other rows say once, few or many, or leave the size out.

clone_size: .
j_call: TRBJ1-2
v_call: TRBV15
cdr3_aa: CATSRVVGQAGGGYTF

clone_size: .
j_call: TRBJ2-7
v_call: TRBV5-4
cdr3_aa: CASRTGQVEEQHF

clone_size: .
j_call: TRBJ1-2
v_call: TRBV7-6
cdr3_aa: CASSFRTGPNYGYTF

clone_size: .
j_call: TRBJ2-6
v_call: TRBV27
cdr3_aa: CASRRDRGSYSGANVLTF

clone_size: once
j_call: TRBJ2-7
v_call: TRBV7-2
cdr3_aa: CASSFSRTSGGALEQYF

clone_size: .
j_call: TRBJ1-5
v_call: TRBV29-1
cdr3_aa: CSVARDVGQPQHF

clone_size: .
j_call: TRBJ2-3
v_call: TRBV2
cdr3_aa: CASERGISTDTQYF

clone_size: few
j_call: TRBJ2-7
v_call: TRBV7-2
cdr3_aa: CASCLSRDNEQYF

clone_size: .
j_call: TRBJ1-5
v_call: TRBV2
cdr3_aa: CASADRGSHNQPQHF

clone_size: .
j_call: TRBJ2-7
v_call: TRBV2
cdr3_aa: CASRGGYEQYF

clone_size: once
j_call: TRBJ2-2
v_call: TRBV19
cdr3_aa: CASTTFTGSMFF

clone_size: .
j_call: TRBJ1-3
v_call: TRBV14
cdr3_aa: CASSLQGTSGNTIYF

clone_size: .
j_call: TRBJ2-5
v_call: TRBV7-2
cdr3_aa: CASSFKRGQETQYF

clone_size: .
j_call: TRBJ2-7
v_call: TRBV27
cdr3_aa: CASSLSRDRGHEQYF

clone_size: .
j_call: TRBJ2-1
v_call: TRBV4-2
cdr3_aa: CASSLDWAGGPGEQFF

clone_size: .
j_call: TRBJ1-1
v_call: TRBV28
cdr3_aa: CASSPKDSNTEAFF

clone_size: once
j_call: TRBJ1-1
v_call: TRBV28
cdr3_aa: CASSFLQGARGSTEAFF

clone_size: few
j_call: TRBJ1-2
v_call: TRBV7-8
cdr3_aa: CASSIGQDPDRTF

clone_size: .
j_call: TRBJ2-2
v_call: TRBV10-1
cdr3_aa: CASRPGQGATGELFF

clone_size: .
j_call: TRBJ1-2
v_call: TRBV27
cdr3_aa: CATSTGGTANYGYTF

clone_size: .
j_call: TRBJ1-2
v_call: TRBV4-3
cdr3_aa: CASSQAISGGYGYTF

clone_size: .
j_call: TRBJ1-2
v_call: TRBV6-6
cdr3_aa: CASRSQGYTF

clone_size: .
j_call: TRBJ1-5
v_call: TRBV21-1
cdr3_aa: CASSKEGRGSNQPQHF

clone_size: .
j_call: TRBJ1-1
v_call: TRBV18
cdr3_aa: CASSRQENTEAFF

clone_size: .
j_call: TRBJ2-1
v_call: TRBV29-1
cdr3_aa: CSVVASGRDNEQFF

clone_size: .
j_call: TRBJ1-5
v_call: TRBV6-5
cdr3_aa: CASSDLSGQPQHF

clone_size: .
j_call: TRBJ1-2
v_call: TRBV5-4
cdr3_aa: CASSQRTGKLGYTF

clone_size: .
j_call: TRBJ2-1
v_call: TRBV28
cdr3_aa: CASSHGIAGGYNEQFF

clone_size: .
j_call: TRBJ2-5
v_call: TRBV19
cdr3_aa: CASSPALGRLGGEYPETQYF

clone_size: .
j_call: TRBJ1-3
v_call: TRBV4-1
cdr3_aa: CASSQLGLSGNTIYF

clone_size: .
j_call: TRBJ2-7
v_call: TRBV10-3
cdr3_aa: CAISESGSPVSYEQYF

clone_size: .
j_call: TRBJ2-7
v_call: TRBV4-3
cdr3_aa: CASSPDTSVYEQYF

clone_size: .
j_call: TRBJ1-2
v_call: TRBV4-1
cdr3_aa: CASSPSSPGGGGGYTF

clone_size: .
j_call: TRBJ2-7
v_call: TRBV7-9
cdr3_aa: CASSLTSGRSYEQYF

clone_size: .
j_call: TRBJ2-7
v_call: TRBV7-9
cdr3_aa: CASSLFSGEGEQYF

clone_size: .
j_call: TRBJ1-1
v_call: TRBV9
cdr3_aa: CASSVEPQNTEAFF

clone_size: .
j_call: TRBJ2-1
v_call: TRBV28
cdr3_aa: CASSFGGTDYNEQFF

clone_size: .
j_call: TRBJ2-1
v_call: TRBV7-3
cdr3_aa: CASSLRGLAGNEQFF

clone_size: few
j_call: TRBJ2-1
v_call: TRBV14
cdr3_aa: CASSPRYSGSSYNEQFF

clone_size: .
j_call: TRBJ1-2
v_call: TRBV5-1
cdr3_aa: CASSQDRGGYTF

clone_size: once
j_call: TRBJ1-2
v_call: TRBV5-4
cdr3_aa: CASSPTGKGANYGYTF

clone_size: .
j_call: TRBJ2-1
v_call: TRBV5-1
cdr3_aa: CASSLLQALSYNEQFF

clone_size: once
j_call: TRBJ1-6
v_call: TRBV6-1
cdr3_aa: CASSEMGLYNSPLHF

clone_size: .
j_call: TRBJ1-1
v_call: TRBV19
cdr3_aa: CASSGRGPNTEAFF

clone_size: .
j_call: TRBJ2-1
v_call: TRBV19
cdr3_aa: CASRPGVNNEQFF

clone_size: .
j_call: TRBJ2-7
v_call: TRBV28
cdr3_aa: CASSPMTGGVYEQYF

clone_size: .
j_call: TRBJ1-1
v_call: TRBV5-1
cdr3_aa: CASSEDRGLTEAFF

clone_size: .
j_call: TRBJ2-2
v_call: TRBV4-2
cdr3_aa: CASSQEVLGGGELFF

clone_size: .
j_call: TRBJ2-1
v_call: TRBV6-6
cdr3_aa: CASSYRAAYNEQFF

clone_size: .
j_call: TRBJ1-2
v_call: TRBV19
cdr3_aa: CASTRILNYGYTF

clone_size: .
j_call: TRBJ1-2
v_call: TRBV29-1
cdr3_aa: CSVDQGGGYTF

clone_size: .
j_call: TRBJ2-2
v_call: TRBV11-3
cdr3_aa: CASSSTHRGTDTGELFF

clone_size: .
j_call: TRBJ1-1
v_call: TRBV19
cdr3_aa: CASSVESENTEAFF

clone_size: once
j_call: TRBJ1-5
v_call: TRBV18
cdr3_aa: CASSPGGGASNQPQHF